The source of this T cell receptor beta chain is a study of OX40 agonist ivuxolimab in advanced cancers. Study context: In this cohort, patients received ivuxolimab, an agonistic anti-OX40 (CD134) antibody.

This CDR3 has 15 residues. CDR1 and CDR2 from the germline V gene are SGHDT and YYEEEE. V lost 5 bases to trimming and J lost 2 bases, with 14 bases between them. The table came from immunoSEQ multiplex PCR; TCRdb's copy has only in-frame clones and leaves some out. The sample includes 35,000 to 50,000 clones, about 90% seen only once; the top ten take approximately 1%. This TCR was sampled from an adult with an advanced solid tumor such as melanoma, head and neck, liver or kidney cancer. The material sequenced was CD4+ or CD8+ T cells sorted from blood, taken in a trial of the OX40 agonist ivuxolimab. The rearrangement links TRBV5-6 to TRBJ1-3, with a tentative D call TRBD1 (6 bases). The CDR3 bases are TGTGCCAGCAGTCCGACCCGACAGGCTGGAAACACCATATATTTT. Translated, it gives CASSPTRQAGNTIYF.